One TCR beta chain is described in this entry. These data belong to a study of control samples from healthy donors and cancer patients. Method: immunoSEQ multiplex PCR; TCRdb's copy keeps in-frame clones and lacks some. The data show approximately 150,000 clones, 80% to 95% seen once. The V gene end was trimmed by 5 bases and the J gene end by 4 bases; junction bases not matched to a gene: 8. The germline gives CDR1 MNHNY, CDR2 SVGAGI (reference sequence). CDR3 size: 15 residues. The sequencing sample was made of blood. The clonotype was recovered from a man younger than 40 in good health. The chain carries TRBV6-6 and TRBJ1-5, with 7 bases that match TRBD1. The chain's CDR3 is CASSKEGQPNQPQHF. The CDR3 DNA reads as TGTGCCAGCAGTAAGGAGGGACAGCCTAATCAGCCCCAGCATTTT.